This T cell receptor (beta chain) was retrieved from a study of blood T cell repertoires in COVID-19. Overall study context: Whether acute or convalescent, the COVID-19 samples came from the United States, Italy and Spain.

Enrollees, about 18 to 89 years old, lived in 24 US areas. Researchers sorted participants into cohorts using their self-reported clinical history. Donors in Cohort 3 who had recovered were those with two negative PCRs, healthcare professional clearance, or resolution of their symptoms. Repertoires were generated with immunoSEQ multiplex PCR, while TCRdb's copy carries only in-frame clones and drops some. The table lists about 280,000 clones, roughly 85% of them singletons. With V trimmed by 4 bases and J by 5 bases, 3 bases remained unmatched. In germline, CDR1 is SGHTA, CDR2 FQGNSA. The length of the CDR3 is 14 residues.

This TCR came from a woman between 45 and 60 years old who had recovered from COVID-19. The sample consisted of PBMCs or T cells enriched from blood (not recorded which). The chain uses TRBV7-2 and TRBJ2-1; 9 positions match TRBD2. In DNA form, the CDR3 reads TGTGCCAGCAGCTCGGGACTAGCCGACAATGAGCAGTTCTTC. Translation: CASSSGLADNEQFF.